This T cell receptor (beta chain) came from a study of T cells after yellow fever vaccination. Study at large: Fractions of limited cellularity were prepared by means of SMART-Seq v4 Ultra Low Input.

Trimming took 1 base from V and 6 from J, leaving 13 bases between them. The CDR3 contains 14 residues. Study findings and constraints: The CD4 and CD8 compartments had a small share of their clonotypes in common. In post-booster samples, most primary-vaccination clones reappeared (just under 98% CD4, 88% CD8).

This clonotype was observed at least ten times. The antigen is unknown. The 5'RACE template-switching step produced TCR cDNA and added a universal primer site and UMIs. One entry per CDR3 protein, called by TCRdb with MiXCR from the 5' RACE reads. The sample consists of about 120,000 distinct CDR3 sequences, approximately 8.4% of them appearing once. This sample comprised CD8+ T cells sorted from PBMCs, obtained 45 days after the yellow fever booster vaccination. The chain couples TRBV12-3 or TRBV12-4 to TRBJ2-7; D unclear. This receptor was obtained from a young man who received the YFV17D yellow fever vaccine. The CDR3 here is CASSLGPKGREQYF. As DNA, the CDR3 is TGTGCCAGCAGTTTAGGTCCTAAAGGCCGCGAGCAGTACTTC.